One and the same sample provided the 2 T cell receptor beta chains below, sequenced in a study of Ad26.COV2.S vaccination and SARS-CoV-2 variants. Stated treatment: around 19 received Ad26.COV2.S at low or high dose, single or two shots; 5 received placebo; per-sample allocation not given. Sampling happened 63 days after the first vaccine or placebo injection. Clones were read by immunoSEQ multiplex PCR, and TCRdb kept only the in-frame ones, dropping some. The repertoire holds just over 350,000 clones, 85% seen once, with roughly 3.5% in the top ten. The sequenced sample was peripheral blood, obtained in a trial of Ad26.COV2.S vaccine versus placebo. These receptors were collected from a person between 18 and 65 years old who received the Ad26.COV2.S COVID-19 vaccine or a placebo.

The rearrangement uses TRBV4-3 and TRBJ2-7; tentatively, D is TRBD1 (6 bases). CDR1 is LGHNA, CDR2 YSLEER, per germline. V was pared by 0 bases and J by 6 bases, with 15 bases between. CDR3 length equals 15 residues. The CDR3 protein is CASSQDRAGASEQYF. DNA for the CDR3: TGCGCCAGCAGCCAAGATCGGGCAGGGGCTTCCGAGCAGTACTTC.

The chain couples TRBV28 to TRBJ2-7; the D is unclear. There are 13 residues in the CDR3. Germline CDR1 MDHEN, CDR2 SYDVKM. Trimming shortened V by 7 bases and J by 2 bases, and 12 bases separated the two germline ends. CDR3 protein: CASTGSFAYEQYF. For the CDR3, the DNA is TGTGCCAGCACCGGGTCCTTCGCCTACGAGCAGTACTTC.